These 22 T cell receptor beta chains were sequenced from one sample in a study of blood T cell repertoires in COVID-19 (TCRdb year 2020). Library preparation employed the immunoSEQ multiplex PCR assay. In TCRdb, the immuneACCESS table is reduced to in-frame sequences with V and J assigned. These tables do not hold every clone; where another copy was compared, an unresolved V gene accounts for under half, and the others remain unexplained. In this sample the table shows some 200,000 clones, 87% of which occur a single time. The leading ten clones occupy over 9% of the sample. The sample taken for sequencing was PBMCs or T cells enriched from blood (not recorded which). The receptors shown here come from a man aged 18 to 29 with acute COVID-19.

The genes are TRBV30 and TRBJ2-5; D may be TRBD2 (5 bases). Trimming took off 1 base at V and 3 bases at J, with 6 bases between the two ends. The CDR3 loop spans 12 amino acids. Germline V lookup: CDR1 GTSNPN, CDR2 SVGIG (reference sequence). The CDR3 region has the DNA TGTGCCTGGAGTGAGGGAGAAGAGACCCAGTACTTC. It is translated as CAWSEGEETQYF.

V usage is TRBV7-9 and J usage is TRBJ2-1; D call uncertain. Germline assignment: CDR1 SEHNR and CDR2 FQNEAQ (reference sequence). The V and J ends lost 1 base and 6 bases respectively, with 7 bases between them. The CDR3 spans 13 residues. The CDR3 bases are TGTGCCAGCAGCTTAGGACTTTCCAATGAGCAGTTCTTC. It yields the protein CASSLGLSNEQFF. Based on the CDR3 plus reference TRBV7-9 and TRBJ2-1, the full variable domain is DTGVSQNPRHKITKRGQNVTFRCDPISEHNRLYWYRQTLGQGPEFLTYFQNEAQLEKSRLLSDRFSAERPKGSFSTLEIQRTEQGDSAMYLCASSLGLSNEQFFGPGTRLTVL.

A single count supports this clone. This sequence joins TRBV28 and TRBJ2-5, with 9 positions matching TRBD1. The germline gives CDR1 MDHEN, CDR2 SYDVKM. This CDR3 is built from 15 residues. V was clipped by 6 bases and J by 5 bases; unmatched bases: 10. This CDR3 reads CASRVGDRGGETQYF. DNA for the CDR3: TGTGCCAGCAGGGTGGGAGACAGGGGGGGTGAGACCCAGTACTTC.

The chain carries TRBV5-5 and TRBJ2-7; TRBD1 might be the D (5 bases). CDR3 length: 17 residues. CDR1 is SGHKS and CDR2 is YYEKEE in the germline V gene (reference sequence). Trimming removed 4 bases from V and 2 bases from J, with 22 bases in between. CDR3 nucleotide sequence: TGTGCCAGCAGCCCGCCTTTAAAGGGGCGAAAACCCTACGAGCAGTACTTC. Amino acid sequence: CASSPPLKGRKPYEQYF.

The chain carries TRBV4-2 and TRBJ1-2; a possible D gene is TRBD1 (5 bases). V was shortened by 2 bases and J by 0 bases, with 10 bases between the two germline ends. Germline assignment: CDR1 LGHNA and CDR2 YNFKEQ. The CDR3 length is 15 residues. In nucleotides, the CDR3 is TGTGCCAGCAGCCAAACGGGGGGAACTAACTATGGCTACACCTTC. Amino acids: CASSQTGGTNYGYTF.

The rearrangement joins TRBV7-6 to TRBJ1-1; tentatively, D is TRBD1 (5 bases). The V gene lost 5 bases and the J gene lost 0 bases, with 13 bases spanning the gap. This CDR3 has 15 residues. Germline V gene sequence: CDR1 SGHVS, CDR2 FNYEAQ. CDR3 coding DNA: TGTGCCAGCAGCCTGGGGCAGCCGATGAACACTGAAGCTTTCTTT. It specifies CASSLGQPMNTEAFF.

The J gene is TRBJ1-2, the V gene TRBV28, with 7 bases identical to TRBD1. The V gene end was trimmed by 3 bases and the J gene end by 5 bases; junction bases not matched to a gene: 6. The V gene's germline CDR1 is MDHEN and CDR2 SYDVKM. The CDR3 length is 14 residues. CDR3 bases: TGTGCCAGCAGTTTGGGGGACAGTGGGTATGGCTACACCTTC. As protein: CASSLGDSGYGYTF.

A single count supports this clone. The chain carries TRBV12-5 and TRBJ1-5; D might be TRBD1 (5 bases). Trimming took 3 bases from V and 0 from J, leaving 15 bases between them. This CDR3 spans 17 amino acids. CDR1 LGHNT and CDR2 FRNRAP come from the germline V gene. The CDR3 region is CASGFRLVGASNQPQHF. The CDR3 bases are TGTGCTAGTGGTTTTCGTTTGGTAGGGGCTAGCAATCAGCCCCAGCATTTT.

The rearrangement uses TRBV5-1 and TRBJ2-1; TRBD2 matches 15 bases. V dropped 0 bases and J dropped 5; count of bases not matched to a gene: 6. This CDR3 region has 18 residues. Germline CDR1 and CDR2: SGHRS and YFSETQ. The CDR3 sequence is CASSLVGLAGGLDNEQFF. As DNA, the CDR3 is TGCGCCAGCAGCTTGGTCGGACTAGCGGGAGGGCTTGACAATGAGCAGTTCTTC.

V is TRBV19 and J is TRBJ2-2; possible D gene TRBD2, 5 bases. The V end was cut by 7 bases, the J end by 3 bases, with 9 bases between. The CDR3 has 13 residues. Germline assignment: CDR1 LNHDA and CDR2 SQIVND (reference sequence). The CDR3 nucleotides read TGTGCCAGTAAGAGGGTGTACACCGGGGAGCTGTTTTTT. Protein product: CASKRVYTGELFF.

This chain connects TRBV5-4 to TRBJ1-3, with D perhaps matching TRBD1 (5 bases). This CDR3 has 15 amino acids. V was cut by 0 bases and J by 3 bases, with 10 bases left in between. From germline, CDR1 is SGHNT and CDR2 YYREEE (reference sequence). For the CDR3, the DNA is TGTGCCAGCAGCTTGGAAGGGGCTCGTGGAAACACCATATATTTT. Amino acid sequence: CASSLEGARGNTIYF.

The CDR3 here is CASRTDRVGSSPLHF. The CDR3 coding sequence is TGTGCCAGCAGAACAGACAGGGTCGGTAGTTCACCCCTCCACTTT. This chain uses TRBV28 with TRBJ1-6; 7 bases fit TRBD1. With 6 bases clipped from V and 9 bases from J, the junction kept 11 bases outside the gene matches. CDR1 is MDHEN, CDR2 SYDVKM, per germline. This CDR3 is built from 15 residues.

Regarding this clone: This sample includes further DNA sequences coding for the same CDR3. The chain employs TRBV9 and TRBJ2-7, with D unresolved. Germline V gene data show CDR1 as SGDLS and CDR2 as YYNGEE. The germline V and J ends were trimmed by 0 bases and 0 bases, with 10 bases remaining between them. This CDR3 contains 15 residues. CDR3 coding DNA: TGTGCCAGCAGCGTAGGTCTGGCGGACTCCTACGAGCAGTACTTC. This gives the protein CASSVGLADSYEQYF.

This CDR3 reads CASSEDEEGAGQEQYF. The CDR3 DNA is TGTGCCAGCAGTGAAGACGAAGAGGGGGCGGGGCAGGAGCAGTACTTC. V gene TRBV2 combines with J gene TRBJ2-7, with D possibly being TRBD1 (7 bases). The CDR3 loop spans 16 amino acids. V shed 1 base and J shed 7 bases, with 20 bases lying between them. CDR1 SNHLY and CDR2 FYNNEI come from the germline V gene.

V usage is TRBV24-1 and J usage is TRBJ2-3, with a weak D call TRBD2 (6 bases). CDR1 and CDR2 (germline): KGHDR, SFDVKD. The CDR3 covers 15 residues. The V end lost 3 bases, the J end lost 6 bases, and 15 bases lay between the germline ends. The CDR3 is CATSDPGSAGDTQYF. The CDR3 DNA reads as TGTGCCACCAGTGATCCCGGGAGTGCGGGGGATACGCAGTATTTT.

The chain combines TRBV4-1 with TRBJ2-7, with D perhaps matching TRBD2 (5 bases). Trimming left V 6 bases short and J 5 bases short, with 17 bases between. The germline CDR1 and CDR2 sequences are MGHRA and YSYEKL. The CDR3 totals 14 residues. Here the CDR3 DNA reads TGCGCCAGCAGACCCCTAGGAGGTAATAACGAGCAGTACTTC. Translation: CASRPLGGNNEQYF.

The V and J genes are TRBV7-9 and TRBJ1-4, with 9 bases fitting TRBD1. V lost 5 bases to trimming and J lost 2 bases; unmatched junction nucleotides: 6. This CDR3 is built from 16 residues. Germline loops: CDR1 SEHNR, CDR2 FQNEAQ (reference sequence). In DNA form, the CDR3 reads TGTGCCAGCAGCGCCGGACAGGGGATTACTAATGAAAAACTGTTTTTT. Encoded protein: CASSAGQGITNEKLFF.

As to this clone: At one end the junction does not follow the germline gene, possibly because of a read error. The V call is TRBV7-2, the J call TRBJ2-1, with 12 bases identical to TRBD2. This CDR3 is built from 15 residues. Germline assignment: CDR1 SGHTA and CDR2 FQGNSA. CDR3 in DNA: TGTGCCAGCAGCCTAGCGGGAGGGACCGACAATGAGCAGTTCTTC. It specifies CASSLAGGTDNEQFF.

The V call is TRBV19, the J call TRBJ2-7; a weak D match, TRBD2 (5 bases). Germline V lookup: CDR1 LNHDA, CDR2 SQIVND (reference sequence). The length of the CDR3 is 13 residues. The V and J ends lost 4 bases and 5 bases respectively, with 12 bases between them. The CDR3 region has the DNA TGTGCCAGTAGTACCGGAGAGGGCCACGAGCAGTACTTC. This encodes CASSTGEGHEQYF.

This chain joins TRBV28 and TRBJ1-4; 10 positions match TRBD1. The V segment lost 5 bases and the J segment 3 bases; nucleotides outside the gene matches: 6. This CDR3 contains 16 residues. Germline CDR1 MDHEN, CDR2 SYDVKM. The CDR3 spells CASSRDRGAANEKLFF. The CDR3, as DNA: TGTGCCAGCAGTCGGGACAGGGGAGCAGCTAATGAAAAACTGTTTTTT. Supplemented by reference TRBV28 and TRBJ1-4, the full variable domain reads DVKVTQSSRYLVKRTGEKVFLECVQDMDHENMFWYRQDPGLGLRLIYFSYDVKMKEKGDIPEGYSVSREKKERFSLILESASTNQTSMYLCASSRDRGAANEKLFFGSGTQLSVL.

The chain uses TRBV10-3 and TRBJ2-7; 9 bases map to TRBD1. Germline V lookup: CDR1 ENHRY, CDR2 SYGVKD. V lost 0 bases to trimming and J lost 2 bases; unmatched junction nucleotides: 2. This CDR3 comprises 15 residues. The CDR3 coding sequence is TGTGCCATCAGTGAGTCCGGGACAGGGACCTACGAGCAGTACTTC. Encoded protein: CAISESGTGTYEQYF.

About this clone: Other DNA sequences of this sample code for an identical CDR3. This sequence joins TRBV19 and TRBJ1-5; no firm D call. CDR3 length: 15 amino acids. With 4 bases removed from V and 1 base from J, the gap between germline ends came to 11 bases. Germline CDR1 reads LNHDA; CDR2 reads SQIVND (reference sequence). In DNA, the CDR3 is TGTGCCAGTAGTAGCGGAACTGCCAGCAATCAGCCCCAGCATTTT. Amino acids: CASSSGTASNQPQHF. Full variable domain (rest looked up from reference TRBV19 and TRBJ1-5): DGGITQSPKYLFRKEGQNVTLSCEQNLNHDAMYWYRQDPGQGLRLIYYSQIVNDFQKGDIAEGYSVSREKKESFPLTVTSAQKNPTAFYLCASSSGTASNQPQHFGDGTRLSIL.